A single TCR beta chain is shown here with its context. Judged by its sample share, this clone qualifies as large (0.1 to 1%). Its antigen remains undetermined. Within one base of it there is no much larger clone, and no base qualities were kept. TCRbeta CDR3 regions were amplified from genomic DNA using the immunoSEQ Assay, a bias-controlled multiplex PCR. For the original study's pipeline: Nucleated cell counts per sample were estimated from amplification of reference gene primers within the assay. To quantify the absolute abundance of each unique TCRbeta CDR3 rearrangement, sequence reads were collapsed and filtered. For each sample, productive Simpson clonality was calculated by taking the square root of Simpson's diversity index across productive rearrangements. Not all clones reach the TCRdb copy of this immuneACCESS table, which keeps in-frame sequences only. Checked studies attribute under half of the gap to unresolved V genes and leave the rest unexplained. V and J calls and clone size follow that table, whereas D and trimming were derived from the DNA. The sample contains approximately 10,000 clones, roughly 81% of them found a single time. Of the sample, roughly 23% falls within the top ten clones.

The CDR3, from cysteine to phenylalanine, totals 17 residues. The read is trimmed to its CDR3 DNA, 51 bases read in frame from base 1. From V the trimming removes 1 base and from J it removes 5 bases, while the gene matches leave 6 bases of the junction unaccounted for. The germline V gene sets CDR1 to SGHNT and CDR2 to YENEEA. This specimen comes from a study of blood T cell repertoires in COVID-19 (dated by TCRdb to 2020 to 2022). For context, the study as a whole: The collaborator samples originated in the United States, Italy and Spain and spanned the acute and convalescent phases of COVID-19. The prospective study material was composed of cDNA or gDNA derived from T cells, B-cell-depleted T cells, or PBMCs. Subjects who had been exposed to COVID-19, were actively infected with it, or had recovered from it provided the deeply sampled blood TCRbeta repertoires that made up the dataset. The repertoires were released in a freely available public database meant as a resource for research on the immune response to SARS-CoV-2. The samples were drawn from the first 160 participants of the ongoing ImmuneRACE study and from some 1,300 subjects provided by 6 global collaborators. Nearly every sample came with metadata listing a de-identified subject ID, COVID-19 status, age in years and sex. Where available, HLA class I and class II types were obtained from metadata supplied by the sample provider rather than from assay-based typing.

The collaborating institutions used their own protocols to collect whole blood in K2EDTA tubes. Collaborator samples were shipped for TCRbeta analysis as frozen whole blood, isolated PBMCs, or DNA extracted from either sample type. What the research found in general, with its limitations: The quantity of clinical and demographic metadata differed by source and by participant and was supplied without curation.

The sequence was obtained from a man aged 55-75 years with active COVID-19. The sample consisted of peripheral blood. This receptor chain uses TRBV11-3 and TRBJ2-1; 12 nucleotides in the junction match TRBD2. The CDR3 amino acid sequence is: CASSLGGGLAGDNEQFF. DNA sequence: TGTGCCAGCAGCTTAGGCGGGGGACTAGCGGGCGACAATGAGCAGTTCTTC. Where the CDR3 stops, the reference TRBV11-3 and TRBJ2-1 genes take over; the full variable domain is EAGVVQSPRYKIIEKKQPVAFWCNPISGHNTLYWYLQNLGQGPELLIRYENEEAVDDSQLPKDRFSAERLKGVDSTLKIQPAELGDSAVYLCASSLGGGLAGDNEQFFGPGTRLTVL.